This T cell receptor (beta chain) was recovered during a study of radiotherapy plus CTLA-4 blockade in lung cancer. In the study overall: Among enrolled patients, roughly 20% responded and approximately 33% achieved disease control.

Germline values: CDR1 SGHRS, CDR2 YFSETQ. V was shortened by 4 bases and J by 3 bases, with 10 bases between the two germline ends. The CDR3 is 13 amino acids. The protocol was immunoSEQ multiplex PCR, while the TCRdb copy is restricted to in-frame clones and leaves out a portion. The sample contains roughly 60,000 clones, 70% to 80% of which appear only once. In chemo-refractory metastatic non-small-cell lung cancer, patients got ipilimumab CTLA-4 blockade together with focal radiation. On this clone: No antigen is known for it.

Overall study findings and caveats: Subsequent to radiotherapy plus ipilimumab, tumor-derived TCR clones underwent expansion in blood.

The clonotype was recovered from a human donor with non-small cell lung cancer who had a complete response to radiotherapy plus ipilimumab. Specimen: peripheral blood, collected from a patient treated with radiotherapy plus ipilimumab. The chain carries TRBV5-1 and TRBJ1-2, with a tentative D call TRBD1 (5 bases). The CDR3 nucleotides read TGCGCCAGCAGCCTGGACATCTACTATGGCTACACCTTC. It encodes CASSLDIYYGYTF.